Presented here are 27 T cell receptor beta chains from one specimen sequenced in a study of shared clonotypes between healthy human individuals (TCRdb year 2020). Libraries came from the immunoSEQ multiplex PCR assay. TCRdb re-hosts the immuneACCESS table, in-frame sequences only. Its copies lack some clones; in the studies checked, an unresolved V gene accounts for under half of them, and the cause for the rest is not known. The sample table holds about 2.4 million clones, of which roughly 93% were seen once. Of the sample, more than 0.35% falls within the top ten clones. The sample comprised naive CD4+ T cells from PBMCs. The intended sense of this specimen's cell subset or site label: CD45RA+ positively selected. Source of these receptors: a man in his late teens or twenties in good health. Some clones in this sample may be carry-over from other donors' samples.

The V call is TRBV4-2, the J call TRBJ2-3; no clear D gene. Germline V gene sequence: CDR1 LGHNA, CDR2 YNFKEQ. The CDR3 is made up of 13 amino acids. V shed 0 bases and J shed 6 bases, with 7 bases lying between them. CDR3 in DNA: TGTGCCAGCAGCCAAGAAGCCTCCGATACGCAGTATTTT. It codes for CASSQEASDTQYF.

This chain uses TRBV27 with TRBJ1-4; no definite D call. V was cut by 3 bases and J by 4 bases, with 6 bases left in between. Per germline, CDR1 MNHEY and CDR2 SMNVEV (reference sequence). CDR3 length equals 13 residues. The CDR3 here is CASSFSLNEKLFF. The CDR3, as DNA: TGTGCCAGCAGTTTCAGCCTTAATGAAAAACTGTTTTTT.

The chain joins TRBV28 to TRBJ2-1, with 9 bases fitting TRBD1. Germline V lookup: CDR1 MDHEN, CDR2 SYDVKM. The V gene end was trimmed by 5 bases and the J gene end by 4 bases; junction bases not matched to a gene: 18. The CDR3 is made up of 19 amino acids. The CDR3 reads CASSGVPGQGTGTYNEQFF. Here the CDR3 DNA reads TGTGCCAGCAGTGGGGTCCCGGGACAGGGAACGGGGACGTACAATGAGCAGTTCTTC.

As to this clone: Additional DNA sequences in this sample encode the identical CDR3. The J gene is TRBJ2-1, the V gene TRBV29-1; TRBD1 matches 7 bases. Germline CDR1 reads SQVTM; CDR2 reads ANQGSEA. This CDR3 contains 13 residues. V dropped 6 bases and J dropped 0; count of bases not matched to a gene: 2. The CDR3 bases are TGCAGCGTAAGGACAGGCTCCTACAATGAGCAGTTCTTC. This sequence encodes CSVRTGSYNEQFF.

The CDR3 DNA reads TGTGCCAGCAGCCTGGGGGGCGCAAACAATGAGCAGTTCTTC. It encodes CASSLGGANNEQFF. The chain links TRBV7-9 to TRBJ2-1; tentatively, D is TRBD1 or TRBD2 (6 bases each). The CDR3 runs 14 residues. Trimming shortened V by 5 bases and J by 5 bases, and 13 bases separated the two germline ends. The germline gives CDR1 SEHNR, CDR2 FQNEAQ (reference sequence).

The chain uses TRBV27 and TRBJ2-5; 12 nucleotides agree with TRBD2. The CDR3 spans 14 residues. CDR1 and CDR2 (germline): MNHEY, SMNVEV (reference sequence). The J segment lost 2 bases and the V segment lost 8 bases, leaving 3 bases of the junction unmatched. CDR3 DNA: TGTGCCAGCTCCGGACTAGCGGGGCAAGAGACCCAGTACTTC. It encodes CASSGLAGQETQYF.

This sequence joins TRBV7-2 and TRBJ2-1; the D gene is possibly TRBD1 (5 bases). The CDR3 runs to 15 residues. Germline CDR1 is SGHTA and CDR2 is FQGNSA. V gave up 6 bases and J gave up 0 bases, with 12 bases separating them. The CDR3 reads CASRQTGNSYNEQFF. CDR3 in DNA: TGTGCCAGCAGACAAACAGGAAACTCCTACAATGAGCAGTTCTTC.

The table lists this clone with a count of one. The V gene is TRBV28, the J gene TRBJ1-5; 7 bases fit TRBD1. The CDR3 is 15 residues long. The germline V gene encodes CDR1 MDHEN and CDR2 SYDVKM. J gave up 1 base and V 6 bases, and 6 bases lay outside the gene matches. The CDR3 nucleotides are TGTGCCAGCAGCTCAGGGGGTTGGAGCAATCAGCCCCAGCATTTT. Its translation: CASSSGGWSNQPQHF.

The CDR3: CASSPWASGANVLTF. The CDR3 bases are TGTGCCAGCAGCCCCTGGGCCTCTGGGGCCAACGTCCTGACTTTC. The chain links TRBV5-6 to TRBJ2-6; D is uncertain. The CDR3 has 15 amino acids. Germline loops: CDR1 SGHDT, CDR2 YYEEEE. V lost 4 bases and J 0 bases, leaving 8 bases between the germline ends.

The rearrangement joins TRBV7-2 to TRBJ2-3; D may be TRBD2 (5 bases). The CDR3 contains 13 residues. CDR1 and CDR2 (germline): SGHTA, FQGNSA. V was trimmed by 6 bases and J by 8 bases, leaving 15 bases between them. Here the CDR3 DNA reads TGTGCCAGCAGTAATACTAGGCCGAGTACGCAGTATTTT. Encoded protein: CASSNTRPSTQYF.

This chain's CDR3 is CASSPGGGWDTEAFF. CDR3 bases: TGTGCCAGCAGCCCAGGGGGGGGCTGGGACACTGAAGCTTTCTTT. The rearrangement uses TRBV7-9 and TRBJ1-1; 7 bases align to TRBD1. V lost 5 bases and J lost 3; bases outside the gene matches: 9. This CDR3 spans 15 amino acids. From germline, CDR1 is SEHNR and CDR2 FQNEAQ (reference sequence).

This clone was counted a single time. The DNA for the CDR3 is TGTGCCAGCAGCCCTGCCAACTATGGCTACACCTTC. The encoded protein is CASSPANYGYTF. V gene TRBV7-2 combines with J gene TRBJ1-2; D is unresolved. This CDR3 spans 12 amino acids. In germline, CDR1 is SGHTA, CDR2 FQGNSA. V was clipped by 5 bases and J by 2 bases, with 6 bases between them.

This clone was recorded once. The rearrangement uses TRBV19 and TRBJ1-2, with D perhaps matching TRBD1 (6 bases). With 5 bases removed from V and 10 bases from J, the gap between germline ends came to 14 bases. The CDR3 has 12 amino acids. Germline CDR1 reads LNHDA; CDR2 reads SQIVND (reference sequence). The CDR3 nucleotides read TGTGCCAGTAGTCCTGGGGGACAACTCTACACCTTC. Residues: CASSPGGQLYTF.

The chain recombines TRBV9 with TRBJ2-1; 12 bases are shared with TRBD2. The CDR3 has 17 residues. The germline V gene has CDR1 SGDLS and CDR2 YYNGEE. V lost 3 bases and J lost 6; bases outside the gene matches: 10. The CDR3 DNA reads as TGTGCCAGCAGCGCAGGGACTAGCGGGTATACAGGCAATGAGCAGTTCTTC. Encoded protein: CASSAGTSGYTGNEQFF.

The chain links TRBV11-2 to TRBJ2-1, with D perhaps TRBD1 (6 bases). This CDR3 contains 16 residues. Germline V gives CDR1 SGHAT, CDR2 FQNNGV. Trimming took 1 base from V and 6 from J, leaving 16 bases between them. The CDR3 protein is CASSLVLQGEGNEQFF. The CDR3 region has the DNA TGTGCCAGCAGCTTAGTTCTACAGGGCGAAGGCAATGAGCAGTTCTTC. The full variable domain, with the rest looked up from reference TRBV11-2 and TRBJ2-1, is EAGVAQSPRYKIIEKRQSVAFWCNPISGHATLYWYQQILGQGPKLLIQFQNNGVVDDSQLPKDRFSAERLKGVDSTLKIQPAKLEDSAVYLCASSLVLQGEGNEQFFGPGTRLTVL.

V and J are TRBV19 and TRBJ1-5, with 9 positions matching TRBD1. The V segment lost 7 bases and the J segment 3 bases; nucleotides outside the gene matches: 7. The CDR3 is 15 residues long. The germline gives CDR1 LNHDA, CDR2 SQIVND (reference sequence). CDR3 amino acids: CASKFRDRANQPQHF. CDR3 bases: TGTGCCAGTAAGTTTCGGGACAGGGCCAATCAGCCCCAGCATTTT.

This clone has only a few counts. The chain has TRBV28 and TRBJ1-2; D uncertain. Trimming left V 5 bases short and J 0 bases short, with 13 bases between. The CDR3 consists of 15 residues. Germline V gives CDR1 MDHEN, CDR2 SYDVKM. The CDR3 region has the DNA TGTGCCAGCAGTCCGTGGGAAGAGCCTAACTATGGCTACACCTTC. It translates to CASSPWEEPNYGYTF.

V is TRBV4-2 and J is TRBJ1-3; D not resolved. CDR3 length: 16 amino acids. Trimming pared 0 bases from V and 3 bases from J, leaving 12 bases between. Germline-derived CDR1 and CDR2 are LGHNA and YNFKEQ. The CDR3: CASSQDWRGGGNTIYF. CDR3 nucleotide sequence: TGTGCCAGCAGCCAAGATTGGCGAGGAGGTGGAAACACCATATATTTT.

The chain uses TRBV29-1 and TRBJ2-5; TRBD1 matches 7 bases. The germline V gene has CDR1 SQVTM and CDR2 ANQGSEA. Trimming removed 7 bases from V and 2 bases from J; junction bases left unmatched: 7. This CDR3 spans 13 amino acids. The CDR3 is CSATSDRQETQYF. Here the CDR3 DNA reads TGCAGCGCAACATCGGACAGGCAAGAGACCCAGTACTTC. The variable domain in full, completed from reference TRBV29-1 and TRBJ2-5, reads SAVISQKPSRDICQRGTSLTIQCQVDSQVTMMFWYRQQPGQSLTLIATANQGSEATYESGFVIDKFPISRPNLTFSTLTVSNMSPEDSSIYLCSATSDRQETQYFGPGTRLLVL.

V usage is TRBV5-4 and J usage is TRBJ2-3; perhaps TRBD2 as D (6 bases). Trimming pared 5 bases from V and 0 bases from J, leaving 16 bases between. The CDR3 covers 16 residues. Germline assignment: CDR1 SGHNT and CDR2 YYREEE (reference sequence). This CDR3 is CASSSPAGSSTDTQYF. For the CDR3, the DNA is TGTGCCAGCAGTTCACCCGCCGGGAGTAGCACAGATACGCAGTATTTT. Using reference TRBV5-4 and TRBJ2-3 for the parts outside the CDR3, the full variable domain is ETGVTQSPTHLIKTRGQQVTLRCSSQSGHNTVSWYQQALGQGPQFIFQYYREEENGRGNFPPRFSGLQFPNYSSELNVNALELDDSALYLCASSSPAGSSTDTQYFGPGTRLTVL.

The chain links TRBV5-6 to TRBJ2-7; the D is unclear. Germline V gene lookup returns CDR1 SGHDT and CDR2 YYEEEE. The CDR3 spans 15 residues. The V gene lost 1 base and the J gene lost 3 bases, with 14 bases spanning the gap. CDR3 region: CASSLLRMDHYEQYF. CDR3 DNA sequence: TGTGCCAGCAGCTTGTTGCGGATGGACCACTACGAGCAGTACTTC.

Here the CDR3 reads CARLAGGLYEQYF. CDR3 in DNA: TGCGCCAGGCTAGCGGGAGGGCTGTACGAGCAGTACTTC. The rearrangement uses TRBV5-1 and TRBJ2-7; TRBD2 aligns across 12 bases. The V gene's germline CDR1 is SGHRS and CDR2 YFSETQ. J gave up 4 bases and V 8 bases, and 4 bases lay outside the gene matches. CDR3 length equals 13 residues.

Concerning this clone: This CDR3 is also generated by other DNA sequences in the sample. Here the CDR3 reads CASSVSGASYEQYF. The CDR3 DNA is TGTGCCAGCAGCGTTTCCGGGGCATCCTACGAGCAGTACTTC. This chain links TRBV9 with TRBJ2-7; either TRBD1 or TRBD2 may fit D (5 bases each). Germline V gives CDR1 SGDLS, CDR2 YYNGEE. Between the trimmed V and J ends, which lost 2 bases and 1 base, there was a span of 10 bases. This CDR3 contains 14 residues.

Turning to this clone: The same CDR3 can be traced to other DNA sequences in this sample. V usage is TRBV7-9 and J usage is TRBJ1-5; no clear D. Deletions cut 1 base from V and 2 bases from J, with 9 bases between. The germline V gene has CDR1 SEHNR and CDR2 FQNEAQ (reference sequence). This CDR3 comprises 15 residues. The CDR3: CASSLGGGGNQPQHF. Written as DNA, the CDR3 is TGTGCCAGCAGCTTAGGGGGTGGAGGCAATCAGCCCCAGCATTTT.

This clone showed up just once. V is TRBV5-1 and J is TRBJ2-1; TRBD2 agrees at 9 bases. The CDR3 has 15 amino acids. Per germline, CDR1 SGHRS and CDR2 YFSETQ. The ends lost 4 bases at V and 8 bases at J; junction bases unmatched: 10. The CDR3 here is CASSPTGTSSHEQFF. CDR3 bases: TGCGCCAGCAGCCCCACCGGGACTAGCAGCCATGAGCAGTTCTTC.

V is TRBV28 and J is TRBJ1-3; D not certain. Germline CDR1 and CDR2: MDHEN and SYDVKM. V lost 4 bases and J 0 bases, leaving 10 bases between the germline ends. This CDR3 is 15 amino acids long. This CDR3 is CASSSQHHSGNTIYF. The CDR3 DNA reads TGTGCCAGCAGTTCCCAGCACCACTCTGGAAACACCATATATTTT. Drawing the rest from reference TRBV28 and TRBJ1-3, the complete variable domain is DVKVTQSSRYLVKRTGEKVFLECVQDMDHENMFWYRQDPGLGLRLIYFSYDVKMKEKGDIPEGYSVSREKKERFSLILESASTNQTSMYLCASSSQHHSGNTIYFGEGSWLTVV.

This clone was seen only once. The rearrangement uses TRBV11-2 and TRBJ2-7; D perhaps matches TRBD2 (6 bases). CDR3 length equals 14 residues. Trimming pared 3 bases from V and 3 bases from J, leaving 12 bases between. Germline CDR1 reads SGHAT; CDR2 reads FQNNGV. Written as DNA, the CDR3 is TGTGCCAGCAGCTTTACCGGGACTTTCTACGAGCAGTACTTC. Protein: CASSFTGTFYEQYF.